This is a list of T cell receptor beta chains from one sample in a study of blood T cell repertoires in COVID-19. Sequencing used immunoSEQ multiplex PCR; TCRdb keeps in-frame clones, though not all of them. The table lists roughly 100,000 clones, 81% of them singletons. Material for sequencing was peripheral blood. The source is a woman in her seventies with acute or convalescent COVID-19. The CDR3 runs from the conserved cysteine through the conserved F or W. A D gene is named only where the DNA matches it firmly. Part of the rows lack a size; the others show once, few, many or a class for expanded clones.

j_call d_call clone_size v_call cdr3_nt cdr3_aa
TRBJ2-2 TRBD1 NA TRBV7-9 TGTGCCAGCAGCTTATCCGGGACAGGGGTCACCGGGGAGCTGTTTTTT CASSLSGTGVTGELFF
TRBJ2-1 NA NA TRBV15 TGTGCCACCAGCAGGGGGGGGCCTATGTACTACAATGAGCAGTTCTTC CATSRGGPMYYNEQFF
TRBJ2-6 NA NA TRBV28 TGTGCCAGCAGGTGGAGACGCTCTGGGGCCAACGTCCTGACTTTC CASRWRRSGANVLTF
TRBJ2-7 TRBD1 NA TRBV27 TGTGCCAGCAGTCGGACAGGGGCTTTCTACGAGCAGTACTTC CASSRTGAFYEQYF
TRBJ2-1 NA NA TRBV19 TGTGCCAGTAGACAGCAAATTAGCTCCTACAATGAGCAGTTCTTC CASRQQISSYNEQFF
TRBJ1-4 NA NA TRBV10-1 TGCGCCAGCAGTGAGGGGCAGGGAGGAAAACTGTTTTTT CASSEGQGGKLFF
TRBJ2-5 NA NA TRBV18 TGTGCCAGCTCACCCCAGGGGGAGACCCAGTACTTC CASSPQGETQYF
TRBJ2-2 TRBD2 NA TRBV18 TGTGCCAGCTCACCACAGCGGGAGAGCACCGGGGAGCTGTTTTTT CASSPQRESTGELFF
TRBJ2-7 NA few TRBV4-2 TGTGCCAGCAGCCAAGGAGGGGGCGAGCAGTACTTC CASSQGGGEQYF
TRBJ1-1 TRBD1 NA TRBV27 TGTGCCAGCAGTTTTGGGACAGGGCGAAGCTTCTTT CASSFGTGRSFF
TRBJ1-2 TRBD1 NA TRBV7-9 TGTGCCAGCAGCTTAGTGGCCATGGCCCCGGGACAGGGTTATGGCTACACCTTC CASSLVAMAPGQGYGYTF
TRBJ2-3 NA NA TRBV2 TGTGCCAGCAGCCGCGACTCTACCGCGCAGTATTTT CASSRDSTAQYF
TRBJ1-5 NA once TRBV9 TGTGCCAGCAGCCCTTGGGACACCCCAGGAGGTCAGCCCCAGCATTTT CASSPWDTPGGQPQHF
TRBJ1-1 TRBD1 NA TRBV3-1/TRBV3-2 TGTGCCAGCAGCCAAGATAAGGGACAGGGAGAGTTGGCTTTCTTT CASSQDKGQGELAFF